These T cell receptor beta chains were read from a single sample in a study of cytomegalovirus exposure and HLA in healthy donors. Libraries were prepared by immunoSEQ multiplex PCR; TCRdb keeps only in-frame clonotypes and omits some of them. The top ten clones hold about 2.5% of a sample with around 130,000 clones, 84% of them seen once. Sequencing used PBMCs. Receptors originate from a man between 45 and 60 years old in good health and CMV-seronegative. Both conserved end residues are part of each CDR3. Fields, in order: D gene, J gene, clone size, V gene, CDR3 protein, CDR3 DNA. The D gene is left open where the match is weak. Rows may omit the clone size; those that give it use once, few, many or a size class.

. TRBJ2-2 . TRBV27 CASRPGEAGELFF TGTGCCTCACGTCCCGGGGAGGCCGGGGAGCTGTTTTTT
. TRBJ1-3 . TRBV5-1 CASSPNRRGNTIYF TGCGCCAGCAGCCCGAACAGGCGGGGAAACACCATATATTTT
TRBD1 TRBJ1-6 . TRBV6-5 CASSTGTGESPLHF TGTGCCAGCAGTACCGGGACAGGGGAATCACCCCTCCACTTT
TRBD1 TRBJ2-3 . TRBV13 CASSLRQGPDTQYF TGTGCCAGCAGCTTACGACAGGGGCCAGATACGCAGTATTTT
TRBD1 TRBJ2-1 few TRBV9 CASSQTGQGASEQFF TGTGCCAGCAGCCAAACGGGACAGGGGGCATCTGAGCAGTTCTTC
TRBD2 TRBJ2-2 . TRBV5-1 CASSFGGTSGAPAGELFF TGCGCCAGCAGCTTCGGGGGGACTAGCGGGGCCCCTGCCGGGGAGCTGTTTTTT
. TRBJ1-5 . TRBV6-1 CASSEWADSNQPQHF TGTGCCAGCAGTGAATGGGCAGATAGCAATCAGCCCCAGCATTTT
TRBD1 TRBJ1-1 . TRBV5-1 CASSLLTGLNTEAFF TGCGCCAGCAGCTTGTTGACAGGGCTGAACACTGAAGCTTTCTTT
TRBD2 TRBJ2-2 . TRBV30 CAWRAGTTTGELFF TGTGCCTGGAGAGCCGGGACTACCACCGGGGAGCTGTTTTTT
TRBD2 TRBJ2-1 . TRBV5-1 CASSLEVAGPNEQFF TGCGCCAGCAGCTTGGAGGTAGCGGGGCCAAATGAGCAGTTCTTC
TRBD1 TRBJ1-2 . TRBV6-5 CASSSKDRPNYGYTF TGTGCCAGCAGTTCGAAGGACAGGCCAAACTATGGCTACACCTTC